The 9 T cell receptor beta chains reported below all come from one sample, sequenced in a study of early T cells in non-severe SARS-CoV-2 infection. Each CDR3 protein is one row after TCRdb ran MiXCR on the 5' RACE reads. There are 20,000 to 25,000 distinct CDR3 sequences in the sample; about 5.5% occur only once, and around 2.5% lies in the top ten. The sequencing input was whole blood. The source of these receptors is an adult who was a healthcare worker with PCR-confirmed SARS-CoV-2 infection or an uninfected control (not recorded which).

The table lists this clonotype with a few counts. The chain couples TRBV6-6 to TRBJ2-5; unclear D gene. There are 11 residues in the CDR3. The V and J ends lost 1 base and 5 bases respectively, with 2 bases between them. Germline V CDR1 and CDR2: MNHNY, SVGAGI (reference sequence). The CDR3 coding sequence is TGTGCCAGCAGTTACTTGGAGACCCAGTACTTC. Protein sequence: CASSYLETQYF.

This clonotype has only a few counts. The J gene is TRBJ1-5, the V gene TRBV2; 7 bases match TRBD1. The CDR3 totals 17 residues. CDR1 and CDR2 from the germline V gene are SNHLY and FYNNEI. V trimming: 6 bases; J trimming: 0 bases; junction bases outside the gene matches: 11. The CDR3 DNA sequence: TGTGCCAGCAGCCTATTTGGGACAGCTTATAGCAATCAGCCCCAGCATTTT. This gives the protein CASSLFGTAYSNQPQHF. The full variable domain, in which reference TRBV2 and TRBJ1-5 provide the parts outside the CDR3, is EPEVTQTPSHQVTQMGQEVILRCVPISNHLYFYWYRQILGQKVEFLVSFYNNEISEKSEIFDDQFSVERPDGSNFTLKIRSTKLEDSAMYFCASSLFGTAYSNQPQHFGDGTRLSIL.

This clonotype was counted ten times or more. This CDR3 reads CASSPQTVTNTGELFF. As DNA, the CDR3 is TGTGCCAGCTCACCACAAACAGTTACGAACACCGGGGAGCTGTTTTTT. This chain uses TRBV18 with TRBJ2-2; the D is unclear. The germline gives CDR1 KGHSH, CDR2 LQKENI. V was trimmed by 1 base and J by 0 bases, leaving 9 bases between them. This CDR3 is built from 16 residues.

The sample holds many counts of this clonotype. V usage is TRBV10-2 and J usage is TRBJ2-1; maybe TRBD2 (5 bases). This CDR3 region has 14 residues. Germline CDR1 and CDR2: WSHSY and SAAADI. The V end was cut by 8 bases, the J end by 5 bases, with 16 bases between. The CDR3 DNA reads as TGCGCCAGCGGGCCCTGGGCCGGGGACAATGAGCAGTTCTTC. As protein: CASGPWAGDNEQFF.

The genes are TRBV29-1 and TRBJ2-3; 7 bases are shared with TRBD1. The CDR3 covers 15 residues. V shed 7 bases, J shed 3 bases, and the junction held 13 bases outside the gene matches. The germline V gene has CDR1 SQVTM and CDR2 ANQGSEA. Here the CDR3 reads CSAHERDRRTDTQYF. The DNA of the CDR3 is TGCAGCGCGCACGAACGGGACAGACGGACAGATACGCAGTATTTT.

This clonotype was seen many times. The chain links TRBV6-2 or TRBV6-3 to TRBJ1-4, with unresolved D. This CDR3 is 14 amino acids long. CDR1 is MNHEY, CDR2 SVGEGT, per germline. V was pared by 8 bases and J by 0 bases, with 10 bases between. The DNA of the CDR3 is TGTGCCAGCCGTCCGGATACAACTAATGAAAAACTGTTTTTT. The encoded protein is CASRPDTTNEKLFF.

This clonotype was counted at least ten times. The V and J genes are TRBV7-2 and TRBJ2-3; TRBD1 is a possible D gene (5 bases). The germline CDR1 and CDR2 sequences are SGHTA and FQGNSA. This CDR3 spans 18 amino acids. Between the trimmed V and J ends, which lost 4 bases and 0 bases, there was a span of 20 bases. The CDR3: CASSSSFGQGSSTDTQYF. The CDR3 DNA sequence: TGTGCCAGCAGCTCCTCCTTTGGGCAGGGATCTAGCACAGATACGCAGTATTTT. The variable domain in full, with the rest retrieved from reference TRBV7-2 and TRBJ2-3, is GAGVSQSPSNKVTEKGKDVELRCDPISGHTALYWYRQSLGQGLEFLIYFQGNSAPDKSGLPSDRFSAERTGGSVSTLTIQRTQQEDSAVYLCASSSSFGQGSSTDTQYFGPGTRLTVL.

This sequence joins TRBV20-1 and TRBJ2-3; D is unresolved. Germline CDR1 reads DFQATT; CDR2 reads SNEGSKA (reference sequence). Between the trimmed V and J ends, which lost 5 bases and 4 bases, there was a span of 10 bases. CDR3 length: 12 amino acids. The CDR3 nucleotides read TGCAGTGCTTTATGGAGCGCAGATACGCAGTATTTT. It translates to CSALWSADTQYF.

This clonotype was seen ten or more times. The gene calls are TRBV5-1 and TRBJ2-7, with D unclear. Germline V lookup: CDR1 SGHRS, CDR2 YFSETQ. This CDR3 region has 13 residues. Trimming removed 0 bases from V and 5 bases from J, with 9 bases in between. The CDR3 coding sequence is TGCGCCAGCAGCTTGGTGGTGGGTAACGAGCAGTACTTC. Translation: CASSLVVGNEQYF.